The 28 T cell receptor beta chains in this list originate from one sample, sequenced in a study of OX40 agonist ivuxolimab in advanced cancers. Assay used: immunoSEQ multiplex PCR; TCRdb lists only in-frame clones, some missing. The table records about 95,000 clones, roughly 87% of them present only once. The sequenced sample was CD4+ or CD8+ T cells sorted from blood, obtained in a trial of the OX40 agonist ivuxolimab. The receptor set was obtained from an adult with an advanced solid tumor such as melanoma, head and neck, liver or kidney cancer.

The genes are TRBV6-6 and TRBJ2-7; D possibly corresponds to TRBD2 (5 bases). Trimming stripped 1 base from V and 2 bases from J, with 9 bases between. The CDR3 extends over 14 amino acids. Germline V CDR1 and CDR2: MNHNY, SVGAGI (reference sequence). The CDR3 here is CASSYFEGTYEQYF. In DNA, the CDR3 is TGTGCCAGCAGTTACTTCGAGGGTACCTACGAGCAGTACTTC.

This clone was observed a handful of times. In nucleotides, the CDR3 is TGTGCCAGCATAACTCTGGGGACAGGCTATGGCTACACCTTC. Amino acid sequence: CASITLGTGYGYTF. The chain uses TRBV2 and TRBJ1-2, with TRBD1 matching 8 bases. J was trimmed by 4 bases and V by 7 bases; bases with no gene match: 8. Germline V gives CDR1 SNHLY, CDR2 FYNNEI. The CDR3 is 14 residues long.

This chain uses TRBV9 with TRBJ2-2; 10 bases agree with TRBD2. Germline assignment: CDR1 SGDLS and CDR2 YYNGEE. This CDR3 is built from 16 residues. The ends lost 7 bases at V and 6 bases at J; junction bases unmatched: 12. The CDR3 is CASRSGTSVFAGELFF. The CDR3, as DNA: TGTGCCAGCCGATCCGGGACTAGCGTCTTCGCCGGGGAGCTGTTTTTT.

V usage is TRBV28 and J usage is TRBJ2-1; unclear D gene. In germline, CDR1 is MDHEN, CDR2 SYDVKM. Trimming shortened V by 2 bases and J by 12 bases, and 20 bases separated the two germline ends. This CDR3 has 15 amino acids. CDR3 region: CASSLIDRSPSGQFF. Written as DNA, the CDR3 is TGTGCCAGCAGTTTAATCGACCGATCCCCCAGTGGGCAGTTCTTC. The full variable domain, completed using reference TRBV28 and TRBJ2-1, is DVKVTQSSRYLVKRTGEKVFLECVQDMDHENMFWYRQDPGLGLRLIYFSYDVKMKEKGDIPEGYSVSREKKERFSLILESASTNQTSMYLCASSLIDRSPSGQFFGPGTRLTVL.

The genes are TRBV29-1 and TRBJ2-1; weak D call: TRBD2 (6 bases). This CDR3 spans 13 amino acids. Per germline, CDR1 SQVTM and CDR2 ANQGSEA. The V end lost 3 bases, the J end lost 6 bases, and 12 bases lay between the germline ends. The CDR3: CSVDGGSGNEQFF. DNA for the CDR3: TGCAGCGTTGATGGTGGTAGCGGCAATGAGCAGTTCTTC.

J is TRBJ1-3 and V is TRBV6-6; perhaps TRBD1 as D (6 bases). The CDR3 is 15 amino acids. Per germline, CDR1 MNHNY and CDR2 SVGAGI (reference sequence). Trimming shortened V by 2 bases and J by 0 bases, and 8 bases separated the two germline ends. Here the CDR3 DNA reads TGTGCCAGCAGTTACCGGACAGACTCTGGAAACACCATATATTTT. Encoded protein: CASSYRTDSGNTIYF.

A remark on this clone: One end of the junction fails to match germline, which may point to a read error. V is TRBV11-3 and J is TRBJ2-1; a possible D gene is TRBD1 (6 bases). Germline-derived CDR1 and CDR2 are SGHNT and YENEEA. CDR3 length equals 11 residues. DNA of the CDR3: TGTGCCAGCAGCTTAGGGGGACACCAGGTCTTC. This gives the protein CASSLGGHQVF.

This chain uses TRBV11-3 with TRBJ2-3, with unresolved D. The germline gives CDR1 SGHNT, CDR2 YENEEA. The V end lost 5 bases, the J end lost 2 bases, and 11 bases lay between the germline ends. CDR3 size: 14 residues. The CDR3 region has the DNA TGTGCCAGCAGCCAGGACCTTTCCACAGATACGCAGTATTTT. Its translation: CASSQDLSTDTQYF.

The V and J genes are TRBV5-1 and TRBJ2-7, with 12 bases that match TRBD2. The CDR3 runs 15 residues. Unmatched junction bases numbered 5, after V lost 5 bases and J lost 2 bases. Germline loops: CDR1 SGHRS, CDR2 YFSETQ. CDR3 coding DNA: TGCGCCAGCAGTCAAACTAGCGGGGGGCCCTACGAGCAGTACTTC. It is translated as CASSQTSGGPYEQYF.

CDR3 sequence (DNA): TGCGCCAGCAGCTTGGGGACAGGGGGCAAGCGGGCCACTGAAGCTTTCTTT. Amino acids: CASSLGTGGKRATEAFF. The rearrangement links TRBV5-1 to TRBJ1-1, with 11 positions matching TRBD1. J was trimmed by 4 bases and V by 0 bases; bases with no gene match: 8. The germline V gene has CDR1 SGHRS and CDR2 YFSETQ. This CDR3 is 17 amino acids long.

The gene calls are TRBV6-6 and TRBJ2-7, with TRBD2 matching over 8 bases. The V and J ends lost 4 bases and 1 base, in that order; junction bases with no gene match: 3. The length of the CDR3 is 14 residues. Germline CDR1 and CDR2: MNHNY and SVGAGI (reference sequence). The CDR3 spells CASSWAGGSYEQYF. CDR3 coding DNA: TGTGCCAGCAGTTGGGCGGGGGGTTCCTACGAGCAGTACTTC.

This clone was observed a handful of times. The CDR3 region is CASSLERPGLYNSPLHF. DNA of the CDR3: TGTGCCAGCAGCTTAGAGCGACCGGGACTGTATAATTCACCCCTCCACTTT. This chain joins TRBV7-2 and TRBJ1-6, with D perhaps TRBD1 (5 bases). The CDR3 consists of 17 residues. Deletions cut 1 base from V and 4 bases from J, with 14 bases between. Germline V lookup: CDR1 SGHTA, CDR2 FQGNSA.

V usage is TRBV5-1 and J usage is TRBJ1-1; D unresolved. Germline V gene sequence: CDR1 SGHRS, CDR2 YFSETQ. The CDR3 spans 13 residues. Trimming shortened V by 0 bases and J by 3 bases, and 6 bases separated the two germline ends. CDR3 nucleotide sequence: TGCGCCAGCAGCTTGGCCTCAGACACTGAAGCTTTCTTT. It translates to CASSLASDTEAFF.

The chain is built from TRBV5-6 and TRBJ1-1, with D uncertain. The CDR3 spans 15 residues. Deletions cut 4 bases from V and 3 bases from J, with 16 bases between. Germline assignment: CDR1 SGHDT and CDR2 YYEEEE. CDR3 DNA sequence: TGTGCCAGCAGCCTCCCAGGCTCCGGGGACACTGAAGCTTTCTTT. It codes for CASSLPGSGDTEAFF.

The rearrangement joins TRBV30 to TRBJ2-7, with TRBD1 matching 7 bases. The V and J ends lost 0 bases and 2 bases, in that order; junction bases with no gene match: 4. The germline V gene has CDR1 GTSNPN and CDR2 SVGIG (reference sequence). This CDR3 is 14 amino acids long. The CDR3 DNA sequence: TGTGCCTGGAGTGTACACGACAGGGCCTACGAGCAGTACTTC. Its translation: CAWSVHDRAYEQYF.

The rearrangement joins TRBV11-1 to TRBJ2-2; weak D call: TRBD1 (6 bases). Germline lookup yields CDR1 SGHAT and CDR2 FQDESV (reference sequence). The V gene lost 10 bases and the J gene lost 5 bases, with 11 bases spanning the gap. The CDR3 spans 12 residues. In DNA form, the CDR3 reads TGTGCCACCCAACAGGGTACCGGGGAGCTGTTTTTT. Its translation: CATQQGTGELFF.

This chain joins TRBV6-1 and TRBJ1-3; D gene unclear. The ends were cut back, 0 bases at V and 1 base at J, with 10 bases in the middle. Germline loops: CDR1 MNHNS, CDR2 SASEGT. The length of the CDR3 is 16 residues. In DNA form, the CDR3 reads TGTGCCAGCAGTGAAGCCCACAGAGGGTCTGGAAACACCATATATTTT. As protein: CASSEAHRGSGNTIYF.

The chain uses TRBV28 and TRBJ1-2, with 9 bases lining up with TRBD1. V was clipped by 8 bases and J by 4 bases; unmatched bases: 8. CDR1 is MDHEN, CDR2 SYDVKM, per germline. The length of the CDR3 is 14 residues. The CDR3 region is CASLTGGLSYGYTF. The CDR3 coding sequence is TGTGCCAGCCTTACAGGGGGCCTTAGCTATGGCTACACCTTC.

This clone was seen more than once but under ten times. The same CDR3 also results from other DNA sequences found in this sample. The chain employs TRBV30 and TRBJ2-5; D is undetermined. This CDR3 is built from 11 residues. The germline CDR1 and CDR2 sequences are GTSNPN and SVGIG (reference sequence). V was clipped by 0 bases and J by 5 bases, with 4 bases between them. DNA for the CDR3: TGTGCCTGGAGTGTCGGGGAGACCCAGTACTTC. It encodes CAWSVGETQYF.

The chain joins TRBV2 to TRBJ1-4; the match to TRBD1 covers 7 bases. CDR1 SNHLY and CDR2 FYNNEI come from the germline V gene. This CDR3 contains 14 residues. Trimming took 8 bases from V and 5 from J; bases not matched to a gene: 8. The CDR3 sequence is CASDPGQKNEKLFF. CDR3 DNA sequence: TGTGCCAGCGATCCGGGACAGAAAAATGAAAAACTGTTTTTT.

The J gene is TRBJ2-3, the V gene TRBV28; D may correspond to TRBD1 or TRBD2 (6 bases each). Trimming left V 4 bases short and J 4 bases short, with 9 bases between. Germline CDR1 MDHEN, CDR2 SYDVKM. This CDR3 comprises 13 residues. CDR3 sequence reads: CASSSRGPDTQYF. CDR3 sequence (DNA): TGTGCCAGCAGTTCCCGGGGGCCAGATACGCAGTATTTT.

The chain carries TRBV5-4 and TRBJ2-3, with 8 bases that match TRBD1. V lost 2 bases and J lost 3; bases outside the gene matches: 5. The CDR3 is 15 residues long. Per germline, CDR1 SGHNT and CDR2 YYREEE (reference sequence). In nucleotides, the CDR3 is TGTGCCAGCAGCTTCAGGGGGCGGCCTACAGATACGCAGTATTTT. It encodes CASSFRGRPTDTQYF.

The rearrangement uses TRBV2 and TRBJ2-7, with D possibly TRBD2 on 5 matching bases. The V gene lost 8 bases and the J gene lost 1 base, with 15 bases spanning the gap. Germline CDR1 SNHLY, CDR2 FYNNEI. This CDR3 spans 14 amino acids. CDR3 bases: TGTGCCAGCGAGGCAGCGGATATTTCCTACGAGCAGTACTTC. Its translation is CASEAADISYEQYF.

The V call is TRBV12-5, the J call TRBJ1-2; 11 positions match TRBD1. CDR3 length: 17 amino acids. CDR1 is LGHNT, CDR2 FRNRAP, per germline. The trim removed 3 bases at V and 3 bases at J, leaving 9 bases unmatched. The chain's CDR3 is CASGFASGQGDDYGYTF. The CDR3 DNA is TGTGCTAGTGGTTTCGCCTCGGGACAGGGGGATGACTATGGCTACACCTTC.

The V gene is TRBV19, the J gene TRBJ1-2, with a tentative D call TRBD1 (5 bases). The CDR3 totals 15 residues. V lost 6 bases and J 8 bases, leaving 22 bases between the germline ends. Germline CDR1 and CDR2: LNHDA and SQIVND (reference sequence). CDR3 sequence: CASRGTMPSGVGYTF. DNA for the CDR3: TGTGCCAGTAGGGGGACGATGCCCTCCGGGGTCGGCTACACCTTC.

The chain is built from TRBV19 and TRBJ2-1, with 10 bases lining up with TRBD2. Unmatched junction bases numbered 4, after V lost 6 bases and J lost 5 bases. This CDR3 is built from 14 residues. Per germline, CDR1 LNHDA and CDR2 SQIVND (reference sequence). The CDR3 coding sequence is TGTGCCAGTAGCCCGGGACTAGCGAACAATGAGCAGTTCTTC. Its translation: CASSPGLANNEQFF. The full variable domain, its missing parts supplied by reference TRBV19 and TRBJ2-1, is DGGITQSPKYLFRKEGQNVTLSCEQNLNHDAMYWYRQDPGQGLRLIYYSQIVNDFQKGDIAEGYSVSREKKESFPLTVTSAQKNPTAFYLCASSPGLANNEQFFGPGTRLTVL.

CDR3 nucleotides: TGTGCCAGTAGTGGGTGGGGAGGGGGCAATCAGCCCCAGCATTTT. It translates to CASSGWGGGNQPQHF. This chain links TRBV19 with TRBJ1-5; perhaps TRBD1 as D (5 bases). Germline CDR1 LNHDA, CDR2 SQIVND (reference sequence). V was clipped by 5 bases and J by 2 bases, with 13 bases between them. This CDR3 contains 15 residues.

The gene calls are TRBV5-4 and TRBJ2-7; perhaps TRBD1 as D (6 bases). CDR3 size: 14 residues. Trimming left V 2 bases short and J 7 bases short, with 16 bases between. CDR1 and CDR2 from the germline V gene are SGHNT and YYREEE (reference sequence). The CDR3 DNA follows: TGTGCCAGCAGCTTTAGCAGGGGAGTGAGGGAGCAGTACTTC. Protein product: CASSFSRGVREQYF. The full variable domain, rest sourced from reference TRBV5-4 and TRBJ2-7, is ETGVTQSPTHLIKTRGQQVTLRCSSQSGHNTVSWYQQALGQGPQFIFQYYREEENGRGNFPPRFSGLQFPNYSSELNVNALELDDSALYLCASSFSRGVREQYFGPGTRLTVT.